The next 20 T cell receptor beta chains were all read from a single sample in a study of glioma-infiltrating T cells. Amplification of TCR alpha and beta CDR3 regions from RNA used iRepertoire nested multiplex PCR. TCRdb re-derived calls from the multiplex PCR reads in MiXCR, one entry per CDR3 protein. The sample carries about 380,000 distinct CDR3 sequences, 41% recorded once. The sequencing input was glioma tissue, nonneoplastic brain tissue, or PBMCs (not recorded which). The receptors were sampled from a human donor with low-grade glioma or glioblastoma, undergoing nonglioma brain surgery, or in good health (not recorded which).

The chain employs TRBV4-1 and TRBJ1-6; D gene uncertain. The CDR3 totals 15 residues. Trimming removed 0 bases at V and 7 bases at J, with 10 bases between. Germline V gives CDR1 MGHRA, CDR2 YSYEKL. The CDR3 reads CASSQDHRGNSPLHF. The CDR3 coding sequence is TGCGCCAGCAGCCAAGATCATCGGGGAAATTCACCCCTCCACTTT.

This clonotype was recorded a few times. This rearrangement joins TRBV7-3 to TRBJ1-6, with TRBD1 identical over 8 bases. Germline V gene data show CDR1 as SGHTA and CDR2 as FQGTGA. This CDR3 is built from 13 residues. Trimming removed 4 bases from V and 10 bases from J; junction bases left unmatched: 3. CDR3 residues: CASSSSGGSPLHF. The CDR3 DNA sequence: TGTGCCAGCAGCTCCTCAGGGGGCTCACCCCTCCACTTT.

V is TRBV6-5 and J is TRBJ2-1, with D unclear. The V and J ends lost 0 bases and 1 base respectively, with 10 bases between them. The CDR3 consists of 16 residues. CDR1 and CDR2 (germline): MNHEY, SVGAGI. In nucleotides, the CDR3 is TGTGCCAGCAGTTACTCGAGAAGTCCTTCCTACAATGAGCAGTTCTTC. It codes for CASSYSRSPSYNEQFF.

This chain uses TRBV27 with TRBJ2-2, with 9 bases aligning to TRBD2. With V trimmed by 8 bases and J by 3 bases, 4 bases remained unmatched. The CDR3 spans 14 residues. Germline lookup yields CDR1 MNHEY and CDR2 SMNVEV (reference sequence). CDR3 protein: CASRVAGDTGELFF. The CDR3 region has the DNA TGTGCCAGCCGTGTAGCGGGAGACACCGGGGAGCTGTTTTTT.

For the CDR3, the DNA is TGTGCCAGCAGTTCCCACGGGGGTCATGCGGAAAAACTGTTTTTT. Translating gives CASSSHGGHAEKLFF. The chain links TRBV27 to TRBJ1-4, with D possibly being TRBD1 (5 bases). CDR1 MNHEY and CDR2 SMNVEV come from the germline V gene (reference sequence). CDR3 length: 15 amino acids. V lost 4 bases and J 8 bases, leaving 17 bases between the germline ends. The full variable domain, in which reference TRBV27 and TRBJ1-4 provide the parts outside the CDR3, is EAQVTQNPRYLITVTGKKLTVTCSQNMNHEYMSWYRQDPGLGLRQIYYSMNVEVTDKGDVPEGYKVSRKEKRNFPLILESPSPNQTSLYFCASSSHGGHAEKLFFGSGTQLSVL.

For this clonotype: This clone may be a read error of a much larger clone one base away. CDR3 sequence: CASSEGAAGVTDTQYF. CDR3 DNA sequence: TGTGCCAGCAGTGAAGGGGCAGCGGGAGTCACAGATACGCAGTATTTT. The chain links TRBV27 to TRBJ2-3; 8 bases map to TRBD2. Germline trimming cut 5 bases from V and 2 bases from J; bases unmatched to any gene: 9. Germline CDR1 is MNHEY and CDR2 is SMNVEV (reference sequence). The CDR3 is 16 amino acids.

This chain uses TRBV28 with TRBJ1-5, with 9 bases lining up with TRBD1. The CDR3 runs to 15 residues. V lost 7 bases to trimming and J lost 1 base; unmatched junction nucleotides: 5. Germline V gene sequence: CDR1 MDHEN, CDR2 SYDVKM. CDR3 sequence: CASNRDRASNQPQHF. The CDR3 nucleotides are TGTGCCAGCAATCGGGACAGGGCAAGCAATCAGCCCCAGCATTTT.

This clonotype was seen repeatedly, ten times or more. The chain carries TRBV27 and TRBJ2-5; weak D call: TRBD1 (6 bases). The CDR3 is 13 residues long. CDR1 is MNHEY, CDR2 SMNVEV, per germline (reference sequence). V lost 5 bases and J 5 bases, leaving 12 bases between the germline ends. In DNA form, the CDR3 reads TGTGCCAGCAGTCTGGGACATCTCGAGACCCAGTACTTC. Translated: CASSLGHLETQYF.

This clonotype was picked up a small number of times. V and J are TRBV28 and TRBJ1-5, with D possibly TRBD1 on 5 matching bases. Trimming shortened V by 6 bases and J by 10 bases, and 22 bases separated the two germline ends. The CDR3 has 15 amino acids. Germline V gives CDR1 MDHEN, CDR2 SYDVKM. The CDR3 nucleotides are TGTGCCAGCAGCCCTGACAGACCCCTGGGTCAACCCCAGCATTTT. Translation gives CASSPDRPLGQPQHF.

The rearrangement uses TRBV2 and TRBJ2-5; the D is unclear. V was cut by 6 bases and J by 5 bases, with 4 bases left in between. Germline V CDR1 and CDR2: SNHLY, FYNNEI. This CDR3 has 10 residues. CDR3 bases: TGTGCCAGCAGGACTGAGACCCAGTACTTC. It is translated as CASRTETQYF.

This chain links TRBV2 with TRBJ1-1; TRBD1 aligns across 7 bases. This CDR3 contains 13 residues. Losses at the gene ends were 4 bases for V and 3 bases for J; bases not matched to a gene: 2. The germline gives CDR1 SNHLY, CDR2 FYNNEI. CDR3 protein: CASSGDRDTEAFF. The CDR3 DNA reads TGTGCCAGCAGTGGTGACAGGGACACTGAAGCTTTCTTT.

The chain carries TRBV20-1 and TRBJ2-7, with D possibly matching TRBD1 (5 bases). Germline CDR1 reads DFQATT; CDR2 reads SNEGSKA (reference sequence). The CDR3 consists of 13 residues. Trimming took off 5 bases at V and 3 bases at J, with 14 bases between the two ends. The CDR3 sequence is CSAGKQGIYEQYF. The DNA of the CDR3 is TGCAGTGCTGGAAAGCAGGGAATCTACGAGCAGTACTTC.

A few counts support this clonotype. The chain couples TRBV5-4 to TRBJ2-7, with 11 positions matching TRBD1. TRBJ1-2 matches the DNA end more closely, so the J call is doubtful. CDR1 is SGHNT, CDR2 YYREEE, per germline (reference sequence). The length of the CDR3 is 14 residues. The CDR3 DNA reads as TGTGCCAGCAGCCAAGATTGGACAGGGGGCGGCTACACCTTC. This codes for CASSQDWTGGGYTF.

As regards this clonotype: Sequence at one end of the junction differs from germline and may be a read error. The CDR3 DNA reads as TGTGCCAGAAGTTTATTGTTGGGGACTCCTCGCGCAGATACGCAGTATTTT. Translating gives CARSLLLGTPRADTQYF. The V gene is TRBV12-3 or TRBV12-4, the J gene TRBJ2-3; TRBD2 might be the D (6 bases). This CDR3 spans 17 amino acids.

Notes on this clonotype: One base away lies a much larger clone, so this may be a sequencing read error. The rearrangement joins TRBV20-1 to TRBJ2-2; D call uncertain. CDR3 length: 13 amino acids. Germline V gene lookup returns CDR1 DFQATT and CDR2 SNEGSKA (reference sequence). Here the CDR3 reads CIARDGNTGELFF. CDR3 DNA: TGCATTGCTAGAGATGGAAACACCGGGGAGCTGTTTTTT.

In its sample, this clonotype was seen many times. The gene calls are TRBV27 and TRBJ2-7, with 9 bases that match TRBD1. Germline V gives CDR1 MNHEY, CDR2 SMNVEV (reference sequence). With 6 bases clipped from V and 1 base from J, the junction kept 7 bases outside the gene matches. The CDR3 runs 15 residues. CDR3 sequence (DNA): TGTGCCAGCAGCCGGGGGACAGGGAGGTCCTACGAGCAGTACTTC. The encoded protein is CASSRGTGRSYEQYF.

This clonotype was detected many times. V gene TRBV28 combines with J gene TRBJ2-3; tentatively, D is TRBD1 (6 bases). The germline gives CDR1 MDHEN, CDR2 SYDVKM. With 4 bases removed from V and 1 base from J, the gap between germline ends came to 15 bases. The CDR3 has 16 residues. The CDR3 DNA follows: TGTGCCAGCAGTTCGTCCAACAGGGCGGGCACAGATACGCAGTATTTT. Translating it yields CASSSSNRAGTDTQYF. The whole variable domain, filled in from reference TRBV28 and TRBJ2-3, reads DVKVTQSSRYLVKRTGEKVFLECVQDMDHENMFWYRQDPGLGLRLIYFSYDVKMKEKGDIPEGYSVSREKKERFSLILESASTNQTSMYLCASSSSNRAGTDTQYFGPGTRLTVL.

This clonotype was detected only a few times. The J gene is TRBJ2-7, the V gene TRBV11-2; the D gene could be TRBD1 or TRBD2 (6 bases each). V was clipped by 6 bases and J by 4 bases, with 16 bases between them. Germline V gene lookup returns CDR1 SGHAT and CDR2 FQNNGV. CDR3 length: 14 amino acids. Here the CDR3 reads CASSHTGARYEQYF. In nucleotides, the CDR3 is TGTGCCAGCAGTCACACGGGGGCGCGGTACGAGCAGTACTTC.

In the case of this clonotype: One junction end disagrees with the germline gene, perhaps due to a read error. The chain combines TRBV28 with TRBJ2-1, with D possibly being TRBD2 (6 bases). Germline V lookup: CDR1 MDHEN, CDR2 SYDVKM. CDR3 size: 18 residues. In nucleotides, the CDR3 is TGTGCCAGCTGCGGAGGTCCGCACGGGAGACCCTCCTACAATGAGCAGCTCTTC. Amino acids: CASCGGPHGRPSYNEQLF.

This clonotype was seen more than once but under ten times. The rearrangement uses TRBV7-2 and TRBJ2-3, with 7 bases lining up with TRBD2. CDR3 size: 14 residues. Unmatched junction bases numbered 12, after V lost 2 bases and J lost 13 bases. In germline, CDR1 is SGHTA, CDR2 FQGNSA. The DNA for the CDR3 is TGTGCCAGCAGCTTAAGGACTAGTGTTCGTTTGAAGTATTTT. Protein product: CASSLRTSVRLKYF. Using reference TRBV7-2 and TRBJ2-3 for the parts outside the CDR3, the full variable domain is GAGVSQSPSNKVTEKGKDVELRCDPISGHTALYWYRQSLGQGLEFLIYFQGNSAPDKSGLPSDRFSAERTGGSVSTLTIQRTQQEDSAVYLCASSLRTSVRLKYFGPGTRLTVL.